This T cell receptor (beta chain) derives from a study of identical twins. In TCRdb, the 5' RACE reads were re-called with MiXCR into one record per CDR3 protein. The sample has 750,000 to 950,000 distinct CDR3 sequences, 9% to 15% seen once; the top ten hold around 1.5%. Trimming removed 5 bases from V and 0 bases from J, with 14 bases in between. Germline CDR1 reads SGHVS; CDR2 reads FQNEAQ. This CDR3 has 16 residues. This sample was also put to use in a study of yellow fever vaccine responses in identical twins.

The TCR was taken from a woman aged 18-30 years in good health. Sequencing input: PBMCs. V gene TRBV7-8 combines with J gene TRBJ1-5; a possible D gene is TRBD1 (5 bases). CDR3 nucleotides: TGTGCCAGCAGCCAGACCGGGGGGTATAGCAATCAGCCCCAGCATTTT. Its protein is CASSQTGGYSNQPQHF.